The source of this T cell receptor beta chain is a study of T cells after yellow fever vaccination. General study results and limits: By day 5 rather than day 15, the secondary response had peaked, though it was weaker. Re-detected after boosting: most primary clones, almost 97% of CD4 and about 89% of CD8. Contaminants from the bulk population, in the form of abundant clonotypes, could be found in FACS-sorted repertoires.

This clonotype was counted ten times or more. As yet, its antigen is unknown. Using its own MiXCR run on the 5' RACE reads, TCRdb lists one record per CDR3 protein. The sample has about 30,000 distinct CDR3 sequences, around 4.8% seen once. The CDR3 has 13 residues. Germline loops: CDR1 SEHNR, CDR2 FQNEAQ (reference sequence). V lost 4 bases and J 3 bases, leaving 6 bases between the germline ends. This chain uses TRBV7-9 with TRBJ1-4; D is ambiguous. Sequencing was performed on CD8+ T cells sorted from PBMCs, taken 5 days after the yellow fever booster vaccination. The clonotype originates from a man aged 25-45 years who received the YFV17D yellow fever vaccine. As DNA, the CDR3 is TGTGCCAGCAGCTCGATCCCTAATGAAAAACTGTTTTTT. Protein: CASSSIPNEKLFF.